This T cell receptor (beta chain) is from a study of blood T cell repertoires in COVID-19. Study background: Sites in the United States, Italy and Spain provided acute and convalescent COVID-19 samples.

The cohort comprised adults aged roughly 18 to 90 years residing in under 30 US areas. Cohort placement rested on clinical history that participants reported themselves. The assay was immunoSEQ multiplex PCR, and TCRdb's table has in-frame clones only and misses some. The sample shows approximately 140,000 clones, 84% of them seen only once. The CDR3 totals 15 residues. Germline lookup yields CDR1 SEHNR and CDR2 FQNEAQ (reference sequence). The V end lost 4 bases, the J end lost 0 bases, and 12 bases lay between the germline ends. Sample: PBMCs or T cells enriched from blood (not recorded which). The sequence was obtained from a man in his forties or fifties with acute COVID-19. V is TRBV7-9 and J is TRBJ1-2; D is unresolved. CDR3 bases: TGTGCCAGCAGCTACAATTCGCCCTCTAACTATGGCTACACCTTC. It encodes CASSYNSPSNYGYTF.